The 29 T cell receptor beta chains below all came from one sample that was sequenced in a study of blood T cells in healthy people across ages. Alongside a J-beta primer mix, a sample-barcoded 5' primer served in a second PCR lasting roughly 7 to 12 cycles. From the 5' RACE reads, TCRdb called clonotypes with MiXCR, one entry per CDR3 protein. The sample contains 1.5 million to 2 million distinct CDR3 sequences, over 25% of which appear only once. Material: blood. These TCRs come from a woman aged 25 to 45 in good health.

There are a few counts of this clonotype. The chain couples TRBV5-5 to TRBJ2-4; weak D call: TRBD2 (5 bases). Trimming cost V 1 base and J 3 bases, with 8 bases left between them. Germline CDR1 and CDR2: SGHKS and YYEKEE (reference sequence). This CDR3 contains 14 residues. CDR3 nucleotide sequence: TGTGCCAGCAGCTTGACGGGAAACAAAAACATTCAGTACTTC. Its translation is CASSLTGNKNIQYF. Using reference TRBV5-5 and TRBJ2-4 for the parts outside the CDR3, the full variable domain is DAGVTQSPTHLIKTRGQQVTLRCSPISGHKSVSWYQQVLGQGPQFIFQYYEKEERGRGNFPDRFSARQFPNYSSELNVNALLLGDSALYLCASSLTGNKNIQYFGAGTRLSVL.

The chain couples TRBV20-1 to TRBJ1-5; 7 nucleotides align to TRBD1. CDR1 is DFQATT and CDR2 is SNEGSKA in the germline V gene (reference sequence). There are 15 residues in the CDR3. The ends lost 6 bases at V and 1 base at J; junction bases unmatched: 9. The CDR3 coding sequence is TGCAGTGCCTTACAGGGGTCGGACAGCAATCAGCCCCAGCATTTT. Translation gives CSALQGSDSNQPQHF.

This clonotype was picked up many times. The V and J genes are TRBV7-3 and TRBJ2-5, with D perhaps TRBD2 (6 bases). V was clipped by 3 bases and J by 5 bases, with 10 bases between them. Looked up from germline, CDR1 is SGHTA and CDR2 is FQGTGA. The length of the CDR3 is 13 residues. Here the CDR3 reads CASSFTRGETQYF. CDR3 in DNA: TGTGCCAGCAGCTTTACCCGGGGGGAGACCCAGTACTTC.

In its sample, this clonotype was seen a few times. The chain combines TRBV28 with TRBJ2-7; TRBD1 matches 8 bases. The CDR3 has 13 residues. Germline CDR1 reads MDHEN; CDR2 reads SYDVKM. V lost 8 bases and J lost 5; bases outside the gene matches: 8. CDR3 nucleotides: TGTGCCAGCTCCCGGACAGGGAGCAACGAGCAGTACTTC. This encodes CASSRTGSNEQYF.

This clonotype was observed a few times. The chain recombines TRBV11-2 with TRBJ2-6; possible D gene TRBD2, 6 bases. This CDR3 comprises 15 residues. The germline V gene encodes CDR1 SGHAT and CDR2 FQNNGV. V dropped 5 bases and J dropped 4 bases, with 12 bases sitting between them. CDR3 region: CASSRNAGGANVLTF. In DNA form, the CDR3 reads TGTGCCAGCAGCCGTAATGCGGGGGGGGCCAACGTCCTGACTTTC.

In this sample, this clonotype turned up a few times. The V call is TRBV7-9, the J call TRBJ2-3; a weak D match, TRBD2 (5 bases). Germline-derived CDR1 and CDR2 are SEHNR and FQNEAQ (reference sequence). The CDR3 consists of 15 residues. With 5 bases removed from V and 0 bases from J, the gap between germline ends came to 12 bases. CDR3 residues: CASSPSSISTDTQYF. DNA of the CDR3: TGTGCCAGCAGCCCTAGCTCCATCAGCACAGATACGCAGTATTTT. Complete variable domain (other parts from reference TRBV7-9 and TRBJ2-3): DTGVSQNPRHKITKRGQNVTFRCDPISEHNRLYWYRQTLGQGPEFLTYFQNEAQLEKSRLLSDRFSAERPKGSFSTLEIQRTEQGDSAMYLCASSPSSISTDTQYFGPGTRLTVL.

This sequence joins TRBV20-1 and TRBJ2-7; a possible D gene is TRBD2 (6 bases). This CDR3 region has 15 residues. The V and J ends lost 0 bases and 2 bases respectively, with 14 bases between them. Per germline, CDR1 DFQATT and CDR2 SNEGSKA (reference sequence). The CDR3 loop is CSARDPAGTPYEQYF. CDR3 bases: TGCAGTGCTAGAGATCCGGCGGGGACGCCCTACGAGCAGTACTTC.

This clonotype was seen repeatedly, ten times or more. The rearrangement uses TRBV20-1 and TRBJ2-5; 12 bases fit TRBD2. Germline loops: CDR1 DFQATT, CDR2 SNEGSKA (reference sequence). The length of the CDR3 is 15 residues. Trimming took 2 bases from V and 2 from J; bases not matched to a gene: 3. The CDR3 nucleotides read TGCAGTGCTAGACTAGCGGGGGGGATACAAGAGACCCAGTACTTC. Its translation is CSARLAGGIQETQYF.

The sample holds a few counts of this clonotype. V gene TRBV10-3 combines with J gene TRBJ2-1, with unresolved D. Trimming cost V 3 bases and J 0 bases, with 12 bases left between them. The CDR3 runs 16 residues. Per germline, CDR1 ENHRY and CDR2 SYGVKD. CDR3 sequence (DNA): TGTGCCATCAGTGATCTGGGCCGGAGCTCCTACAATGAGCAGTTCTTC. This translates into CAISDLGRSSYNEQFF.

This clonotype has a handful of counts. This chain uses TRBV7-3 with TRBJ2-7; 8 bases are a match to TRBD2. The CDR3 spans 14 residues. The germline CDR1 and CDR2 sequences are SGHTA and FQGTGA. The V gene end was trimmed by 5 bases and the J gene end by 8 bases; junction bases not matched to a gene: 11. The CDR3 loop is CASSNSSGTYQQYF. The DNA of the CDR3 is TGTGCCAGCAGCAACAGTAGCGGGACCTATCAGCAGTACTTC. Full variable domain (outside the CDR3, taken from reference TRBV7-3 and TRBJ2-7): GAGVSQTPSNKVTEKGKYVELRCDPISGHTALYWYRQSLGQGPEFLIYFQGTGAADDSGLPNDRFFAVRPEGSVSTLKIQRTERGDSAVYLCASSNSSGTYQQYFGPGTRLTVT.

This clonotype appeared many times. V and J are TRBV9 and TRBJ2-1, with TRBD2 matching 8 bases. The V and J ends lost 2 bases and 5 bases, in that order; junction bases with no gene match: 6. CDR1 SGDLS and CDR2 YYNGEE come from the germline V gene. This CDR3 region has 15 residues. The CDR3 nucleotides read TGTGCCAGCAGCGTGGGGCGGGGGGCACACAATGAGCAGTTCTTC. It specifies CASSVGRGAHNEQFF. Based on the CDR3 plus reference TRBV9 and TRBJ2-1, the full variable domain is DSGVTQTPKHLITATGQRVTLRCSPRSGDLSVYWYQQSLDQGLQFLIQYYNGEERAKGNILERFSAQQFPDLHSELNLSSLELGDSALYFCASSVGRGAHNEQFFGPGTRLTVL.

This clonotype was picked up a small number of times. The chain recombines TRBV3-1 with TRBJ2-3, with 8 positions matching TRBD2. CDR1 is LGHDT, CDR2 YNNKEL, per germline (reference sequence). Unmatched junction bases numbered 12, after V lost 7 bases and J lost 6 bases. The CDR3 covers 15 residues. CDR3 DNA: TGTGCCAGCACCAGGAGAGCGGGAGAAATGGATACGCAGTATTTT. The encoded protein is CASTRRAGEMDTQYF.

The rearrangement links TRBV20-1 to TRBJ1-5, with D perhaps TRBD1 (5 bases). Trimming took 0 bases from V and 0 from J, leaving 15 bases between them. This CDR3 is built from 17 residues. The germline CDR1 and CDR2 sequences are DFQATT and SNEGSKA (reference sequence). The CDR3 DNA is TGCAGTGCTAGAGATGATGGGGGAATTCTTAGCAATCAGCCCCAGCATTTT. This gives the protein CSARDDGGILSNQPQHF.

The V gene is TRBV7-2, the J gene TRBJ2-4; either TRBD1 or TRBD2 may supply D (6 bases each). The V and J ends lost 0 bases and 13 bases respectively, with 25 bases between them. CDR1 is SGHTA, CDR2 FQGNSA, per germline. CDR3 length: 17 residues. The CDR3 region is CASSLAGGASLNSQQYF. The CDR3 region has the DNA TGTGCCAGCAGCTTAGCCGGGGGCGCCAGTCTCAATAGCCAGCAGTACTTC. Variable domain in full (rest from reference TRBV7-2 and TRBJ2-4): GAGVSQSPSNKVTEKGKDVELRCDPISGHTALYWYRQSLGQGLEFLIYFQGNSAPDKSGLPSDRFSAERTGGSVSTLTIQRTQQEDSAVYLCASSLAGGASLNSQQYFGAGTRLSVL.

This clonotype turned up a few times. CDR3 residues: CASSPGAGPETQYF. The CDR3 nucleotides are TGTGCCAGCTCACCAGGGGCAGGGCCGGAGACCCAGTACTTC. The chain recombines TRBV18 with TRBJ2-5; tentative D call: TRBD1 (5 bases). The V end lost 2 bases, the J end lost 5 bases, and 12 bases lay between the germline ends. The CDR3 consists of 14 residues. CDR1 is KGHSH, CDR2 LQKENI, per germline.

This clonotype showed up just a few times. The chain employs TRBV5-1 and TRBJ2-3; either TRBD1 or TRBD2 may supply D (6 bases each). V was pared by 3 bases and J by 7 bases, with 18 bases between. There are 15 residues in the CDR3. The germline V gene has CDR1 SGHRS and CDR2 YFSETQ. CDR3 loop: CASSSFLEGTNTQYF. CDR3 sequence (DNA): TGCGCCAGCAGCTCCTTTTTGGAGGGGACAAATACGCAGTATTTT.

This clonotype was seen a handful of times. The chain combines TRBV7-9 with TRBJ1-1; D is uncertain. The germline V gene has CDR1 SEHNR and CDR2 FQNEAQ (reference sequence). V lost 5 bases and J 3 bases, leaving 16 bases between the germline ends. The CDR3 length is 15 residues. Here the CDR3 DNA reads TGTGCCAGCAGCCTGGTTGCAGGACTGTACACTGAAGCTTTCTTT. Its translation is CASSLVAGLYTEAFF.

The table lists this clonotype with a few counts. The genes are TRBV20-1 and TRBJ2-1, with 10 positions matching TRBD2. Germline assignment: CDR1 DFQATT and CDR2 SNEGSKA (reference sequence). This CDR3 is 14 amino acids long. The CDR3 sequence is CRAERGGLWNEQFF. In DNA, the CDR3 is TGCAGGGCCGAGCGGGGGGGCCTATGGAATGAGCAGTTCTTC.

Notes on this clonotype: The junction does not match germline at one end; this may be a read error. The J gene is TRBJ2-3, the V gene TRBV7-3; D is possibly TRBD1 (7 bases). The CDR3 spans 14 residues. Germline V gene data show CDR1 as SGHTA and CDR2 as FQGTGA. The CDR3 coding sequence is TGTGCCTGCAGCCACGGACAGGAGGGAGATACGCAGTATTTT. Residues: CACSHGQEGDTQYF.

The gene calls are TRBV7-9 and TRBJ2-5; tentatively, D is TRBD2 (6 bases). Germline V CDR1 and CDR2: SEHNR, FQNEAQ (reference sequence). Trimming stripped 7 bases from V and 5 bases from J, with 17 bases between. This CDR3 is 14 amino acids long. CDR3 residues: CASTLPGVQETQYF. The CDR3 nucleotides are TGTGCCAGCACCCTCCCGGGAGTACAGGAGACCCAGTACTTC.

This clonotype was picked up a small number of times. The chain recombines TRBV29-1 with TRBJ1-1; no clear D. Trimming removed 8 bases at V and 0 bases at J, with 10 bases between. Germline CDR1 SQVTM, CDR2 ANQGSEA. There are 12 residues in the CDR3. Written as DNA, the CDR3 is TGCAGCTTCTCGGGGATGAACACTGAAGCTTTCTTT. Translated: CSFSGMNTEAFF.

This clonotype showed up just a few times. CDR3 in amino acids: CASTLVRGDTQYF. The DNA for the CDR3 is TGTGCCAGCACCCTGGTCCGCGGCGATACGCAGTATTTT. V is TRBV5-5 and J is TRBJ2-3; D gene unclear. This CDR3 is 13 amino acids long. V was shortened by 6 bases and J by 6 bases, with 14 bases between the two germline ends. The germline V gene has CDR1 SGHKS and CDR2 YYEKEE (reference sequence).

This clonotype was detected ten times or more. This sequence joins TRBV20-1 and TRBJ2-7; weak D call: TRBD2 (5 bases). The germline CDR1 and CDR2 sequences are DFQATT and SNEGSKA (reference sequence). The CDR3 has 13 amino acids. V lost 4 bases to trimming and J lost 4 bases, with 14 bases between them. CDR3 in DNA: TGCAGTGCTATGGACCCCAGGAGGTACGAGCAGTACTTC. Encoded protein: CSAMDPRRYEQYF.

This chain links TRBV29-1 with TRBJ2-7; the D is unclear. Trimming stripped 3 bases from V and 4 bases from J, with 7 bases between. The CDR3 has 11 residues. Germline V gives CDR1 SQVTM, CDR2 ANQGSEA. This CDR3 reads CSVEIGYEQYF. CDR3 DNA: TGCAGCGTTGAGATAGGGTACGAGCAGTACTTC.

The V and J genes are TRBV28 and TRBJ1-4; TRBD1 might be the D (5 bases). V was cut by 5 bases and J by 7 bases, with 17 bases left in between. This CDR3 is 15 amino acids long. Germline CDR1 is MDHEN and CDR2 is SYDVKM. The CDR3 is CASSPHLGAGEKLFF. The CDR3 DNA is TGTGCCAGCAGTCCCCACCTTGGGGCGGGTGAAAAACTGTTTTTT.

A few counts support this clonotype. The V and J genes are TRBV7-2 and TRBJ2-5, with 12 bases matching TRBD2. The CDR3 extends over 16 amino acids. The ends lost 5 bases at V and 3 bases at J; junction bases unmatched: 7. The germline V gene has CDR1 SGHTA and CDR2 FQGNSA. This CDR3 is CASSLQTSGGKETQYF. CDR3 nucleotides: TGTGCCAGCAGCCTCCAGACTAGCGGGGGTAAAGAGACCCAGTACTTC.

CDR3 DNA sequence: TGTGCCAGCAGCACCCCGGGACTAGTTCAGTTCTTC. Encoded protein: CASSTPGLVQFF. The V and J genes are TRBV7-6 and TRBJ2-1; 8 nucleotides align to TRBD2. There are 12 residues in the CDR3. V gave up 5 bases and J gave up 13 bases; unmatched junction bases: 7. CDR1 SGHVS and CDR2 FNYEAQ come from the germline V gene.

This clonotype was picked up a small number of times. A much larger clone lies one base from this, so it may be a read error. The CDR3 nucleotides are TGCAGTGCCCTTCTCCCGTTAGGCATTCAGTACTTC. As protein: CSALLPLGIQYF. The V gene is TRBV20-1, the J gene TRBJ2-4; no clear D gene. This CDR3 has 12 residues. Trimming removed 6 bases at V and 9 bases at J, with 15 bases between. Germline V gene sequence: CDR1 DFQATT, CDR2 SNEGSKA (reference sequence).

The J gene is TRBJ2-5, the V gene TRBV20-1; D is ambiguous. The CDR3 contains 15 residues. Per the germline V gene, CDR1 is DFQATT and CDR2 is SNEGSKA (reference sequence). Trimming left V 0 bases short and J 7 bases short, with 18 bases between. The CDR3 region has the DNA TGCAGTGCTAGAGACCTGATGACCGACCTGATGACCCAGTACTTC. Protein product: CSARDLMTDLMTQYF.